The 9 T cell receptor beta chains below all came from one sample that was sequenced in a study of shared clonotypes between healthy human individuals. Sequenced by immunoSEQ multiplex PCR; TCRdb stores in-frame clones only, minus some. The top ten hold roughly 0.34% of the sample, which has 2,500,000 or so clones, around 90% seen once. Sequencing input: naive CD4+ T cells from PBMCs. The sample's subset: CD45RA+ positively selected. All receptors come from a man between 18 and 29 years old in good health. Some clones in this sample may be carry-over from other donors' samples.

This CDR3 reads CASSMGGSGFTDTQYF. The CDR3 nucleotides are TGTGCCAGTAGTATGGGTGGTAGCGGGTTTACTGATACGCAGTATTTT. This sequence joins TRBV19 and TRBJ2-3, with 7 nucleotides matching TRBD2. Germline CDR1 and CDR2: LNHDA and SQIVND (reference sequence). The length of the CDR3 is 16 residues. Losses at the gene ends were 3 bases for V and 6 bases for J; bases not matched to a gene: 12. Complete variable domain (other parts from reference TRBV19 and TRBJ2-3): DGGITQSPKYLFRKEGQNVTLSCEQNLNHDAMYWYRQDPGQGLRLIYYSQIVNDFQKGDIAEGYSVSREKKESFPLTVTSAQKNPTAFYLCASSMGGSGFTDTQYFGPGTRLTVL.

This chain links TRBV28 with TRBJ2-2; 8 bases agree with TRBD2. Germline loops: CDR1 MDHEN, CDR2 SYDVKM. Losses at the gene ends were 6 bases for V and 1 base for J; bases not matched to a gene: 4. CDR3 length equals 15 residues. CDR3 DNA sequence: TGTGCCAGCAGGACCAGCGGGGGGAACACCGGGGAGCTGTTTTTT. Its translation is CASRTSGGNTGELFF.

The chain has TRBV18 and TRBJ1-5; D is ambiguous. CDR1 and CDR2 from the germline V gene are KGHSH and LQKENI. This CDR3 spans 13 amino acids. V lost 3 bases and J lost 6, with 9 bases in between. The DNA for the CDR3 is TGTGCCAGCTCACCCCGGGGTTTTCAGCCCCAGCATTTT. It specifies CASSPRGFQPQHF.

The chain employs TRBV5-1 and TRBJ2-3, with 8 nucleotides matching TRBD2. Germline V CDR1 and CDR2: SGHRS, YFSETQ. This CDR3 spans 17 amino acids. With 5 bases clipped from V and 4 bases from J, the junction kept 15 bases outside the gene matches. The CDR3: CASSIAVSGSWSDTQYF. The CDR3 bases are TGCGCCAGCAGTATTGCGGTAAGCGGGAGTTGGTCAGATACGCAGTATTTT.

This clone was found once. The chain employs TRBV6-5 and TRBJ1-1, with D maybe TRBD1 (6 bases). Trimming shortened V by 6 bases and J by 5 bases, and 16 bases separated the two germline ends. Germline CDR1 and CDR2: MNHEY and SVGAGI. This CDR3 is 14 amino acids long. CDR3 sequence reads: CASRKQTGRTEAFF. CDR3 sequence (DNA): TGTGCCAGCAGGAAACAAACAGGGAGGACTGAAGCTTTCTTT.

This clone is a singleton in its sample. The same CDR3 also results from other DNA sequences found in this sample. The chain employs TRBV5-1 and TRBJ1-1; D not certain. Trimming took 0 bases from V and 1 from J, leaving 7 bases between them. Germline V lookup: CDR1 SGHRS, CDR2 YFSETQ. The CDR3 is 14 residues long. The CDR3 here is CASSLGTENTEAFF. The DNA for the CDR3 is TGCGCCAGCAGCTTGGGTACGGAGAACACTGAAGCTTTCTTT.

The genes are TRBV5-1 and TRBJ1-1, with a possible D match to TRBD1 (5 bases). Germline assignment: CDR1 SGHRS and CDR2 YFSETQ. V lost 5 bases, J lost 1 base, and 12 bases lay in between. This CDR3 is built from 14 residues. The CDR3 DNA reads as TGCGCCAGCAGTTTTGTAAGGGGGAACACTGAAGCTTTCTTT. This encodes CASSFVRGNTEAFF.

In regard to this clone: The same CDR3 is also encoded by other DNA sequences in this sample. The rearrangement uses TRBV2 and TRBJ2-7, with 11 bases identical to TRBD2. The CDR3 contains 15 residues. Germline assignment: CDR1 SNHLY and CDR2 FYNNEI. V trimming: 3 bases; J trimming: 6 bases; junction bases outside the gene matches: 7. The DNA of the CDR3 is TGTGCCAGCAGTGAGGCACTAGCGGGAGTCGGCGAGCAGTACTTC. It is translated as CASSEALAGVGEQYF.

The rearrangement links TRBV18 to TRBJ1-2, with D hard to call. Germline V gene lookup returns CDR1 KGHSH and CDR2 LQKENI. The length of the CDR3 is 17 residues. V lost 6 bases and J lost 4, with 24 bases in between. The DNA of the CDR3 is TGTGCCAGCTCGCCCTATACGTCTCAGAACAGCATCTATGGCTACACCTTC. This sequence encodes CASSPYTSQNSIYGYTF.